The text below deals with one T cell receptor (beta chain). The data originate from a study of blood T cell repertoires in COVID-19. Study summary: Sample material is recorded as cDNA or gDNA derived from T cells, B-cell-depleted T cells, or PBMCs.

The CDR3 is 14 amino acids. CDR1 and CDR2 from the germline V gene are SEHNR and FQNEAQ (reference sequence). V shed 4 bases, J shed 4 bases, and the junction held 5 bases outside the gene matches. Per the study methods: Reference gene primer amplification gave nucleated cell count estimates. Using immunoSEQ multiplex PCR, the repertoire was profiled, and TCRdb retains in-frame clones only, with some absent. The V and J calls and clone size are taken from that table; D and trimming were inferred from the DNA. Of about 150,000 clones detected, 80% to 85% appear once; the ten largest clones hold roughly an eighth.

The TCR comes from a man between 18 and 29 years old with active or convalescent COVID-19. Sequencing was done on a sample of peripheral blood. V is TRBV7-9 and J is TRBJ1-2; 8 positions agree with TRBD1. The CDR3 sequence is CASSSTDRAYGYTF. The CDR3 coding sequence is TGTGCCAGCAGCTCGACGGACAGGGCCTATGGCTACACCTTC.